Given below is one TCR beta chain in context. The CDR3 extends over 14 amino acids. Trimming cost V 0 bases and J 14 bases; bases outside gene matches: 10. Per germline, CDR1 SGHTA and CDR2 FQGNSA. These data belong to a study of CD8 T cells in Susac syndrome. 0.5 to 1 ug RNA was reverse transcribed with random hexamers. Amplification of TCR beta CDR3 spanned 54 Vbeta and 13 Jbeta via immunoSEQ multiplex PCR. One entry per CDR3 protein, called by TCRdb with MiXCR from the immunoSEQ multiplex PCR reads. There are about 200,000 distinct CDR3 sequences in the sample; 80% to 95% occur only once, and around 0.14% lies in the top ten.

This TCR was recovered from a human donor with multiple sclerosis. Sequencing was performed on CD8+ T cells from PBMCs. The J gene is TRBJ2-3, the V gene TRBV7-2, with TRBD2 identical over 8 bases. CDR3 coding DNA: TGTGCCAGCAGCTTAGCACGGGGGGGCATGCGTCGGTATTTT. This encodes CASSLARGGMRRYF.